Below are 6 T cell receptor beta chains sequenced from a single sample in a study of blood T cell repertoires in COVID-19. Generated by immunoSEQ multiplex PCR, the TCRdb table keeps only in-frame clones and is missing some. The sample comprises some 260,000 clones, 70% to 85% of which are singletons, and 4% to 4.5% rests with the top ten. Sequencing was performed on peripheral blood. The receptors were sampled from a woman in her thirties or forties with active or convalescent COVID-19.

The chain employs TRBV4-1 and TRBJ1-2; 8 bases fit TRBD1. The CDR3 has 16 residues. The V and J ends lost 4 bases and 4 bases, in that order; junction bases with no gene match: 11. CDR1 is MGHRA and CDR2 is YSYEKL in the germline V gene. The CDR3 spells CASSRTTGVKGYGYTF. CDR3 in DNA: TGCGCCAGCAGCCGCACGACAGGGGTCAAGGGCTATGGCTACACCTTC.

V usage is TRBV30 and J usage is TRBJ2-1; D possibly corresponds to TRBD1 (6 bases). Trimming removed 4 bases from V and 8 bases from J, with 15 bases in between. CDR1 and CDR2 (germline): GTSNPN, SVGIG (reference sequence). The CDR3 covers 13 residues. The CDR3 nucleotides are TGTGCCTGGAAGAGGGGCGAGGGGGATGAGCAGTTCTTC. Its translation is CAWKRGEGDEQFF.

Concerning this clone itself: The same CDR3 is also encoded by other DNA sequences in this sample. V usage is TRBV11-3 and J usage is TRBJ2-1; 11 bases agree with TRBD2. This CDR3 is 13 amino acids long. Per germline, CDR1 SGHNT and CDR2 YENEEA. The J segment lost 4 bases and the V segment lost 9 bases, leaving 2 bases of the junction unmatched. The CDR3 spells CASSGGVYNEQFF. The CDR3 coding sequence is TGTGCCAGTAGCGGGGGGGTATACAATGAGCAGTTCTTC.

This chain connects TRBV7-3 to TRBJ2-5, with D perhaps TRBD2 (5 bases). The V gene's germline CDR1 is SGHTA and CDR2 FQGTGA. V lost 5 bases, J lost 1 base, and 14 bases lay in between. There are 15 residues in the CDR3. CDR3 DNA sequence: TGTGCCAGCAGCAAGGGATTGGCGGGCCAAGAGACCCAGTACTTC. Translated: CASSKGLAGQETQYF.

This clone has more than one count but fewer than ten. The V call is TRBV10-3, the J call TRBJ2-2; weak D call: TRBD1 (5 bases). Germline CDR1 and CDR2: ENHRY and SYGVKD. The CDR3 has 15 residues. Trimming left V 6 bases short and J 0 bases short, with 11 bases between. The CDR3 bases are TGTGCCATCAGGGATGGGGCCACGAACACCGGGGAGCTGTTTTTT. This translates into CAIRDGATNTGELFF.

This sequence joins TRBV6-5 and TRBJ2-7; TRBD2 matches 14 bases. The CDR3 spans 15 residues. Losses at the gene ends were 7 bases for V and 2 bases for J; bases not matched to a gene: 4. The V gene's germline CDR1 is MNHEY and CDR2 SVGAGI. CDR3 coding DNA: TGTGCCAGCACCCGGGGACTAGCGGGGGCCTACGAGCAGTACTTC. Its translation: CASTRGLAGAYEQYF.